There are many counts of the clone carrying this T cell receptor beta chain. RNA transcripts were the template for amplifying TCR beta CDR3 regions. Primed by the HTBI set, a first-round RT-PCR was run on the TCR CDR3. TCRdb re-called the multiplex PCR reads with MiXCR, one entry per CDR3 protein. The table has a few hundred thousand distinct CDR3 sequences, 40% to 55% seen once. Uncontrolled infection, other autoimmune disease, pregnancy or lactation led to exclusion. The CDR3 has 12 amino acids. The V gene's germline CDR1 is SGHAT and CDR2 FQNNGV. Trimming removed 5 bases from V and 5 bases from J, with 9 bases in between. These data are taken from a study of T cells in Graves' hyperthyroidism and ophthalmopathy.

The origin of this receptor is an adult woman with Graves' disease, either hyperthyroidism or ophthalmopathy (not recorded which). The chain has TRBV11-2 and TRBJ1-1, with D possibly TRBD1 on 6 matching bases. Material: peripheral blood or thyroid tissue (not recorded which). For the CDR3, the DNA is TGTGCCAGCAGCGTCGACAGGACTGAAGCTTTCTTT. It encodes CASSVDRTEAFF.